These 17 T cell receptor beta chains share one sample of origin, sequenced in a study of blood T cell repertoires in COVID-19. TCRdb keeps only in-frame clones here, not all; method: immunoSEQ multiplex PCR. The sample lists about 160,000 clones; around 74% were seen once. Sample: peripheral blood. The source of these receptors is a woman in her sixties or seventies with COVID-19, enrolled during active disease.

In its sample, this clone was seen a few times. V gene TRBV28 combines with J gene TRBJ2-7; 11 nucleotides agree with TRBD2. The ends lost 3 bases at V and 2 bases at J; junction bases unmatched: 6. The CDR3 totals 16 residues. CDR1 and CDR2 (germline): MDHEN, SYDVKM. Here the CDR3 DNA reads TGTGCCAGCAGTTTTGTCACTAGCGGGGGAGCCTACGAGCAGTACGTC. It specifies CASSFVTSGGAYEQYV.

The chain is built from TRBV6-5 and TRBJ2-7; 10 bases map to TRBD2. The CDR3 totals 14 residues. The germline V gene has CDR1 MNHEY and CDR2 SVGAGI. V lost 5 bases, J lost 12 bases, and 13 bases stayed unmatched. The CDR3 nucleotides read TGTGCCAGCAGTCCCCTAGTAGCGGGAGGTGGTCCGTACTTC. Translation: CASSPLVAGGGPYF.

The V call is TRBV6-1, the J call TRBJ2-5; D may be TRBD2 (5 bases). V lost 3 bases to trimming and J lost 3 bases, with 14 bases between them. Germline CDR1 and CDR2: MNHNS and SASEGT. The CDR3 is made up of 15 amino acids. For the CDR3, the DNA is TGTGCCAGCAGTGAGGCTAGCAGATATAAAGAGACCCAGTACTTC. Amino acids: CASSEASRYKETQYF.

The chain employs TRBV6-6 and TRBJ2-7, with a tentative D call TRBD1 (6 bases). The V gene's germline CDR1 is MNHNY and CDR2 SVGAGI (reference sequence). The CDR3 runs 15 residues. Between the trimmed V and J ends, which lost 0 bases and 6 bases, there was a span of 15 bases. CDR3 nucleotide sequence: TGTGCCAGCAGTTACTCGACTGGGGGCTTGGGCGAGCAGTACGTC. This translates into CASSYSTGGLGEQYV.

The chain recombines TRBV19 with TRBJ1-5; TRBD1 might be the D (6 bases). There are 15 residues in the CDR3. CDR1 is LNHDA, CDR2 SQIVND, per germline (reference sequence). Trimming removed 6 bases from V and 5 bases from J, with 17 bases in between. The CDR3 protein is CASSPGDVDYQPQHF. Written as DNA, the CDR3 is TGTGCCAGTAGCCCAGGGGACGTCGACTATCAGCCCCAGCATTTT.

The chain recombines TRBV11-2 with TRBJ2-7; D is undetermined. The CDR3 totals 14 residues. Trimming cost V 5 bases and J 4 bases, with 15 bases left between them. Per the germline V gene, CDR1 is SGHAT and CDR2 is FQNNGV. The CDR3 DNA reads as TGTGCCAGCAGCCAAGAGTGGTCGAGTTACGAGCAGTACGTC. Amino acid sequence: CASSQEWSSYEQYV.

This clone was recorded a few times. The rearrangement joins TRBV13 to TRBJ1-1; weak D call: TRBD1 (5 bases). V lost 1 base and J lost 1, with 10 bases in between. The CDR3 is 15 residues long. CDR1 PRHDT and CDR2 FYEKMQ come from the germline V gene (reference sequence). CDR3 sequence reads: CASSLEGAPNTEAFF. The CDR3, as DNA: TGTGCCAGCAGCTTAGAAGGGGCCCCGAACACTGAAGCTTTCTTT. The whole variable domain, filled in from reference TRBV13 and TRBJ1-1, reads AAGVIQSPRHLIKEKRETATLKCYPIPRHDTVYWYQQGPGQDPQFLISFYEKMQSDKGSIPDRFSAQQFSDYHSELNMSSLELGDSALYFCASSLEGAPNTEAFFGQGTRLTVV.

The chain carries TRBV6-5 and TRBJ2-1, with 8 bases fitting TRBD1. Trimming cost V 4 bases and J 8 bases; bases outside gene matches: 13. The CDR3 spans 16 residues. Germline CDR1 is MNHEY and CDR2 is SVGAGI. CDR3 coding DNA: TGTGCCAGCAGTTTATACAGGGGGGCGCCCAGGGATGAGCAGTTCTTC. Translating gives CASSLYRGAPRDEQFF.

In nucleotides, the CDR3 is TGTGCCAGCAGCCAAGAGGGGACAGAGCGCTCCTACGAGCAGTACTTC. Residues: CASSQEGTERSYEQYF. The chain has TRBV4-2 and TRBJ2-7; 7 bases map to TRBD1. CDR3 size: 16 residues. V was pared by 0 bases and J by 0 bases, with 5 bases of the junction left unmatched. From germline, CDR1 is LGHNA and CDR2 YNFKEQ.

This clone was picked up a small number of times. The chain uses TRBV5-4 and TRBJ1-2, with D perhaps matching TRBD1 (5 bases). Germline V gene lookup returns CDR1 SGHNT and CDR2 YYREEE (reference sequence). CDR3 size: 13 residues. V lost 1 base, J lost 8 bases, and 12 bases lay in between. CDR3 in amino acids: CASSLTGERGYTF. As DNA, the CDR3 is TGTGCCAGCAGCTTGACAGGTGAAAGGGGCTACACCTTC.

This sequence joins TRBV6-1 and TRBJ2-5, with a possible D match to TRBD2 (5 bases). Between the trimmed V and J ends, which lost 1 base and 6 bases, there was a span of 12 bases. The germline gives CDR1 MNHNS, CDR2 SASEGT. CDR3 size: 14 residues. The DNA for the CDR3 is TGTGCCAGCAGTGAAGGGGCTAGCAGAAAGACCCAGTACTTC. Protein: CASSEGASRKTQYF.

The chain employs TRBV10-3 and TRBJ1-4; D is unresolved. Germline V gene sequence: CDR1 ENHRY, CDR2 SYGVKD. Trimming removed 0 bases from V and 14 bases from J, with 13 bases in between. CDR3 length: 13 amino acids. Here the CDR3 DNA reads TGTGCCATCAGTGAGTCCGGTCGGGAGTTTCTGTTTTTT. It yields the protein CAISESGREFLFF.

The chain couples TRBV5-4 to TRBJ2-1; 8 nucleotides agree with TRBD2. CDR1 is SGHNT, CDR2 YYREEE, per germline (reference sequence). CDR3 length: 14 residues. V shed 4 bases, J shed 6 bases, and the junction held 6 bases outside the gene matches. Here the CDR3 reads CASSPDGTSNEQFF. The CDR3 coding sequence is TGTGCCAGCAGCCCCGACGGGACTAGCAATGAGCAGTTCTTC.

This chain links TRBV19 with TRBJ1-1; 9 bases align to TRBD1. The CDR3 has 15 residues. The germline gives CDR1 LNHDA, CDR2 SQIVND (reference sequence). V gave up 4 bases and J gave up 1 base; unmatched junction bases: 4. The CDR3 coding sequence is TGTGCCAGTAGTAGGGACAGGGTAACGAACACTGAAGCTTTCTTT. Translation: CASSRDRVTNTEAFF. Full variable domain (outside the CDR3, taken from reference TRBV19 and TRBJ1-1): DGGITQSPKYLFRKEGQNVTLSCEQNLNHDAMYWYRQDPGQGLRLIYYSQIVNDFQKGDIAEGYSVSREKKESFPLTVTSAQKNPTAFYLCASSRDRVTNTEAFFGQGTRLTVV.

The DNA for the CDR3 is TGTGCCAGCAGCCCCGGGACTAGCGAGACAGATACGCAGTATTTT. Its translation is CASSPGTSETDTQYF. This sequence joins TRBV6-4 and TRBJ2-3; 10 bases line up with TRBD2. The germline CDR1 and CDR2 sequences are MRHNA and SNTAGT. J was trimmed by 3 bases and V by 6 bases; bases with no gene match: 6. The CDR3 runs 15 residues.

The chain links TRBV5-1 to TRBJ2-2; tentative D call: TRBD2 (6 bases). The germline V gene encodes CDR1 SGHRS and CDR2 YFSETQ. The CDR3 is 13 amino acids. V lost 8 bases and J lost 4, with 12 bases in between. The CDR3 coding sequence is TGCGCCAGTCGCTCCGGGGGCACCGGGGAGCTGTTTTTT. This translates into CASRSGGTGELFF.

The V and J genes are TRBV24-1 and TRBJ2-1, with TRBD2 identical over 9 bases. The CDR3 loop spans 18 amino acids. The J segment lost 4 bases and the V segment lost 7 bases, leaving 16 bases of the junction unmatched. Germline loops: CDR1 KGHDR, CDR2 SFDVKD. The CDR3 here is CATSPSAGTSLRYNEQFF. For the CDR3, the DNA is TGTGCCACCAGCCCCTCGGCCGGGACTAGCTTGCGGTACAATGAGCAGTTCTTC.